These 30 T cell receptor beta chains originate from one sample sequenced in a study of post-analysis software for immune sequencing data. Their recognized antigens are unknown. Unique-molecular-identifier-tagged TCR beta cDNA libraries were used. From the PCR reads, TCRdb called clonotypes with MiXCR, one entry per CDR3 protein. The sample carries fewer than 600,000 distinct CDR3 sequences, roughly 45% recorded once. Whole-study results and caveats: Patients carried a handful of TRBV segments more frequently than controls did, and TRBV5-6, TRBV5-1 and TRBV20-1 were among them.

Sequencing was performed on blood. The source is a girl aged 5-17 years with multiple sclerosis.

This clonotype was observed a few times. The CDR3: CSALGLAGASGLYEQYF. The DNA for the CDR3 is TGCAGTGCGCTGGGACTAGCGGGAGCGAGTGGACTCTACGAGCAGTACTTC. The rearrangement joins TRBV20-1 to TRBJ2-7; 14 bases fit TRBD2. Trimming removed 6 bases from V and 3 bases from J; junction bases left unmatched: 13. Per germline, CDR1 DFQATT and CDR2 SNEGSKA (reference sequence). The CDR3 covers 17 residues.

This clonotype appeared a few times. One end of the junction is discordant with germline, which a read error may explain. The DNA for the CDR3 is TGCGCCAGCAGCCAAGATGCCACCTTGACAGGGACCTACGAACAGTACTTC. Translated: CASSQDATLTGTYEQYF. The chain has TRBV4-1 and TRBJ2-7; 7 bases map to TRBD1. Per the germline V gene, CDR1 is MGHRA and CDR2 is YSYEKL. The CDR3 has 17 residues.

V gene TRBV7-2 combines with J gene TRBJ2-7; 8 bases are shared with TRBD1. The CDR3 sequence is 12 residues long. V gave up 5 bases and J gave up 9 bases; unmatched junction bases: 6. Germline CDR1 SGHTA, CDR2 FQGNSA. The CDR3 nucleotides are TGTGCCAGCAGCCTCGGACAGGGCGCGCAGTACTTC. Protein product: CASSLGQGAQYF.

This clonotype was seen a handful of times. This rearrangement joins TRBV28 to TRBJ2-4; D call uncertain. The V end was cut by 2 bases, the J end by 0 bases, with 11 bases between. This CDR3 comprises 16 residues. Per germline, CDR1 MDHEN and CDR2 SYDVKM. The CDR3 sequence: CASSLQRGLAKNIQYF. In DNA, the CDR3 is TGTGCCAGCAGTTTACAGCGCGGTTTAGCCAAAAACATTCAGTACTTC.

The gene calls are TRBV28 and TRBJ2-7; 7 bases line up with TRBD1. The V gene end was trimmed by 5 bases and the J gene end by 2 bases; junction bases not matched to a gene: 9. Germline V CDR1 and CDR2: MDHEN, SYDVKM. This CDR3 spans 15 amino acids. For the CDR3, the DNA is TGTGCCAGCAGTCGGCCGGACAGGAACCCCTACGAGCAGTACTTC. Translating gives CASSRPDRNPYEQYF.

This clonotype was seen only once. This sequence joins TRBV18 and TRBJ1-2, with 7 bases that match TRBD1. Germline lookup yields CDR1 KGHSH and CDR2 LQKENI. V shed 2 bases, J shed 4 bases, and the junction held 10 bases outside the gene matches. This CDR3 has 16 residues. DNA of the CDR3: TGTGCCAGCTCACCAACCTGGGAGACAGGGAGCTATGGCTACACCTTC. Translated, it gives CASSPTWETGSYGYTF.

This chain links TRBV5-1 with TRBJ1-1; D remains unclear. This CDR3 spans 13 amino acids. Germline V lookup: CDR1 SGHRS, CDR2 YFSETQ. V was pared by 4 bases and J by 0 bases, with 7 bases between. CDR3: CASSGAVNTEAFF. The CDR3 bases are TGCGCCAGCAGCGGCGCCGTGAACACTGAAGCTTTCTTT.

The gene calls are TRBV29-1 and TRBJ2-6, with D uncertain. Germline-derived CDR1 and CDR2 are SQVTM and ANQGSEA. Trimming took off 1 base at V and 0 bases at J, with 13 bases between the two ends. This CDR3 comprises 17 residues. In nucleotides, the CDR3 is TGCAGCGTTGAAGTGGCCAGTATCCTCTCTGGGGCCAACGTCCTGACTTTC. Residues: CSVEVASILSGANVLTF.

The chain links TRBV12-3 or TRBV12-4 to TRBJ2-1, with TRBD1 matching over 11 bases. V lost 5 bases and J lost 5; bases outside the gene matches: 8. This CDR3 region has 16 residues. The CDR3 DNA reads TGTGCCAGCAGTCCTAGGTGGGACAGGGGGAACAATGAGCAGTTCTTC. Translating gives CASSPRWDRGNNEQFF.

The chain has TRBV3-1 and TRBJ2-7, with TRBD2 identical over 11 bases. Germline V gene sequence: CDR1 LGHDT, CDR2 YNNKEL (reference sequence). There are 15 residues in the CDR3. Trimming cost V 2 bases and J 12 bases; bases outside gene matches: 12. The CDR3 nucleotides are TGTGCCAGCAGCCAACCTCGGACTAGCGGGCGGACTCTGTACTTC. Its protein product is CASSQPRTSGRTLYF.

This clonotype came up a few times. J is TRBJ1-1 and V is TRBV28; D is unresolved. Trimming pared 3 bases from V and 2 bases from J, leaving 13 bases between. The CDR3 is 15 residues long. Germline V gene data show CDR1 as MDHEN and CDR2 as SYDVKM. The CDR3 is CASSFAMDRNTEAFF. Written as DNA, the CDR3 is TGTGCCAGCAGTTTTGCGATGGACCGAAACACTGAAGCTTTCTTT.

This clonotype has only a few counts. This rearrangement joins TRBV6-6 to TRBJ2-3; 9 bases map to TRBD2. Trimming at V came to 6 bases and at J to 4 bases, leaving 14 bases not matched to a gene. Germline CDR1 reads MNHNY; CDR2 reads SVGAGI (reference sequence). CDR3 length: 17 amino acids. In DNA, the CDR3 is TGTGCCAGCAGCAGGGGTAGCGGGAGTAGAGGCGCAGATACGCAGTATTTT. It encodes CASSRGSGSRGADTQYF.

This sequence joins TRBV6-2 or TRBV6-3 and TRBJ2-7; 11 bases line up with TRBD2. Germline V CDR1 and CDR2: MNHEY, SVGEGT. Germline trimming cut 6 bases from V and 5 bases from J; bases unmatched to any gene: 12. The CDR3 is made up of 16 amino acids. The CDR3 coding sequence is TGTGCCAGCAGCTCTCCGACTAGCGGGATCAAAAACGAGCAGTACTTC. Residues: CASSSPTSGIKNEQYF.

The rearrangement joins TRBV5-1 to TRBJ1-2; D is unresolved. The CDR3 runs to 14 residues. In germline, CDR1 is SGHRS, CDR2 YFSETQ. Trimming took 4 bases from V and 1 from J, leaving 11 bases between them. The CDR3 here is CASSTPDLNYGYTF. CDR3 sequence (DNA): TGCGCCAGCAGCACCCCTGACCTTAACTATGGCTACACCTTC.

The chain is built from TRBV7-3 and TRBJ1-1; D uncertain. Deletions cut 6 bases from V and 1 base from J, with 9 bases between. CDR3 length: 13 residues. In germline, CDR1 is SGHTA, CDR2 FQGTGA. This chain's CDR3 is CASSDRRNTEAFF. As DNA, the CDR3 is TGTGCCAGCAGTGATAGGAGGAACACTGAAGCTTTCTTT.

The chain carries TRBV11-2 and TRBJ2-7, with D perhaps matching TRBD1 (5 bases). With 2 bases removed from V and 2 bases from J, the gap between germline ends came to 13 bases. Germline V lookup: CDR1 SGHAT, CDR2 FQNNGV. The CDR3 is 15 amino acids. The CDR3 sequence is CASSLIPDSTYEQYF. The CDR3 DNA follows: TGTGCCAGCAGCTTAATCCCTGACAGCACCTACGAGCAGTACTTC.

V and J are TRBV2 and TRBJ2-1; D remains ambiguous. Trimming left V 9 bases short and J 3 bases short, with 6 bases between. The CDR3 runs 11 residues. From germline, CDR1 is SNHLY and CDR2 FYNNEI. CDR3 sequence (DNA): TGTGCCAGATCTAGCTACAATGAGCAGTTCTTC. This gives the protein CARSSYNEQFF. The entire variable domain, with the rest obtained from reference TRBV2 and TRBJ2-1, is as follows: EPEVTQTPSHQVTQMGQEVILRCVPISNHLYFYWYRQILGQKVEFLVSFYNNEISEKSEIFDDQFSVERPDGSNFTLKIRSTKLEDSAMYFCARSSYNEQFFGPGTRLTVL.

This chain uses TRBV25-1 with TRBJ1-1; 11 positions agree with TRBD1. CDR3 length: 15 amino acids. Germline-derived CDR1 and CDR2 are MGHDK and SYGVNS. J gave up 3 bases and V 8 bases, and 8 bases lay outside the gene matches. The CDR3 DNA reads TGTGCCAGCGCGAGGACAGGGGGCGCACACACTGAAGCTTTCTTT. It codes for CASARTGGAHTEAFF. The variable domain in full, completed from reference TRBV25-1 and TRBJ1-1, reads EADIYQTPRYLVIGTGKKITLECSQTMGHDKMYWYQQDPGMELHLIHYSYGVNSTEKGDLSSESTVSRIRTEHFPLTLESARPSHTSQYLCASARTGGAHTEAFFGQGTRLTVV.

This clonotype came up a few times. This rearrangement joins TRBV12-3 or TRBV12-4 to TRBJ1-2; unclear D gene. There are 15 residues in the CDR3. V was clipped by 8 bases and J by 2 bases, with 18 bases between them. The CDR3 is CASLGRTVGNYGYTF. The CDR3 DNA is TGTGCCAGCCTGGGGAGGACGGTCGGCAACTATGGCTACACCTTC.

This clonotype was found a few times. The V and J genes are TRBV12-3 or TRBV12-4 and TRBJ2-1; 13 positions match TRBD2. V was clipped by 6 bases and J by 7 bases; unmatched bases: 6. The CDR3 extends over 15 amino acids. The CDR3 spells CASSSEGLAGNEQFF. The CDR3 bases are TGTGCCAGCAGCTCTGAGGGACTAGCGGGAAATGAGCAGTTCTTC.

This clonotype appeared once. The chain recombines TRBV28 with TRBJ2-1; perhaps TRBD2 as D (6 bases). The ends were cut back, 7 bases at V and 4 bases at J, with 14 bases in the middle. CDR1 and CDR2 (germline): MDHEN, SYDVKM. The CDR3 consists of 14 residues. CDR3 region: CASNGGAWYNEQFF. CDR3 nucleotides: TGTGCCAGCAACGGCGGGGCGTGGTACAATGAGCAGTTCTTC.

As regards this clonotype: This could be a read error, since a much larger clone is one nucleotide away. The rearrangement joins TRBV29-1 to TRBJ2-1; tentatively, D is TRBD2 (5 bases). Judging by the DNA end, TRBJ2-7 fits better; the J call may be wrong. Germline V lookup: CDR1 SQVTM, CDR2 ANQGSEA. The CDR3 extends over 12 amino acids. CDR3 protein: CSVADAYNEQYF. The DNA for the CDR3 is TGCAGCGTAGCGGACGCCTACAATGAGCAGTACTTC.

The rearrangement links TRBV7-6 to TRBJ2-1; TRBD2 matches at 11 bases. The DNA matches TRBJ2-7 better at its end, which makes the J call doubtful. The V gene's germline CDR1 is SGHVS and CDR2 FNYEAQ. This CDR3 region has 18 residues. The CDR3: CASTYWTSGRNSYNEQYF. DNA of the CDR3: TGTGCCAGCACCTATTGGACTAGCGGGCGTAACTCCTACAATGAGCAGTACTTC.

This chain joins TRBV12-3 or TRBV12-4 and TRBJ1-2, with 8 bases matching TRBD1. Unmatched junction bases numbered 10, after V lost 5 bases and J lost 5 bases. The length of the CDR3 is 15 residues. The CDR3 protein is CASSHQTGGLYGYTF. CDR3 nucleotide sequence: TGTGCCAGCAGTCATCAAACAGGGGGGCTTTATGGCTACACCTTC.

The table lists this clonotype with a few counts. The V gene is TRBV10-3, the J gene TRBJ2-3, with D possibly matching TRBD1 (5 bases). Trimming shortened V by 4 bases and J by 4 bases, and 12 bases separated the two germline ends. The CDR3 covers 14 residues. Germline CDR1 and CDR2: ENHRY and SYGVKD. The CDR3 protein is CAISGNRIADTQYF. CDR3 coding DNA: TGTGCCATCAGTGGGAACAGGATCGCAGATACGCAGTATTTT.

This chain uses TRBV2 with TRBJ2-7; D uncertain. V lost 6 bases, J lost 3 bases, and 12 bases lay in between. There are 13 residues in the CDR3. Germline V lookup: CDR1 SNHLY, CDR2 FYNNEI. The CDR3 nucleotides are TGTGCCAGCAGGTCGGGTTTGTACTACGAGCAGTACTTC. Protein product: CASRSGLYYEQYF.

This chain links TRBV12-3 or TRBV12-4 with TRBJ1-5, with 9 bases that match TRBD1. Trimming cost V 5 bases and J 6 bases; bases outside gene matches: 14. The CDR3 spans 17 residues. CDR3 residues: CASSAGTGTPPPQPQHF. The CDR3 DNA is TGTGCCAGCAGTGCCGGGACAGGGACGCCTCCGCCTCAGCCCCAGCATTTT.

The chain recombines TRBV6-6 with TRBJ2-7; 7 nucleotides match TRBD2. Germline V gene lookup returns CDR1 MNHNY and CDR2 SVGAGI (reference sequence). V was clipped by 4 bases and J by 0 bases; unmatched bases: 12. The CDR3 is made up of 17 amino acids. This CDR3 reads CASSSSQLAPSSYEQYF. The CDR3 DNA reads TGTGCCAGCAGTTCCTCTCAACTAGCGCCGAGCTCCTACGAGCAGTACTTC.

This sequence joins TRBV28 and TRBJ2-7, with D perhaps matching TRBD1 (6 bases). The CDR3 consists of 14 residues. V was trimmed by 5 bases and J by 2 bases, leaving 13 bases between them. Germline V CDR1 and CDR2: MDHEN, SYDVKM. CDR3 sequence: CASSTDRQTYEQYF. In DNA, the CDR3 is TGTGCCAGCAGTACGGACAGACAGACCTACGAGCAGTACTTC. The full variable domain, completed using reference TRBV28 and TRBJ2-7, is DVKVTQSSRYLVKRTGEKVFLECVQDMDHENMFWYRQDPGLGLRLIYFSYDVKMKEKGDIPEGYSVSREKKERFSLILESASTNQTSMYLCASSTDRQTYEQYFGPGTRLTVT.

This chain connects TRBV28 to TRBJ2-7; 9 nucleotides agree with TRBD2. V was clipped by 7 bases and J by 7 bases; unmatched bases: 20. The CDR3 consists of 17 residues. Germline loops: CDR1 MDHEN, CDR2 SYDVKM. The DNA for the CDR3 is TGTGCCAGCACGCCCGACTGGCGGGAGGGCGGGTTGCGAGAGCAGTACTTC. It specifies CASTPDWREGGLREQYF.